This TCR beta chain was sequenced in a study of T-cell reconstitution after alpha-beta-depleted transplantation in children. V dropped 4 bases and J dropped 3; count of bases not matched to a gene: 10. The CDR3 is 16 amino acids. The germline CDR1 and CDR2 sequences are MDHEN and SYDVKM. Concerning this clonotype: Antigen specificity is unknown.

Findings of the study overall: It was surviving recipient T cells and thymic progenitors that gave some patients high TCRbeta diversity at day 60. At the one-year point after transplant, T-cell counts and TCRbeta diversity were found to come mostly from T cells that had been newly produced.

The TCRbeta library was prepared with unique molecular identifiers. MiXCR, run by TCRdb on the PCR reads, gives a single entry per CDR3 protein. The repertoire holds about 340,000 distinct CDR3 sequences, with 16% as singletons. The TCR sequence derives from a male patient between 2 and 15 years old who had a stem cell transplant for acute lymphoblastic leukemia, so the T cells may come from the graft donor. Sample: PBMCs, mostly from graft donor cells, taken 360 days after TCRalphabeta/CD19-depleted stem cell transplant. The chain is built from TRBV28 and TRBJ2-3, with 7 bases that match TRBD2. DNA of the CDR3: TGTGCCAGCAGTTCGCATAGCGGGTCAGGGACAGATACGCAGTATTTT. Translating it yields CASSSHSGSGTDTQYF.